This is a list of T cell receptor beta chains from one sample in a study of Ad26.COV2.S vaccination and SARS-CoV-2 variants. Assay: immunoSEQ multiplex PCR; the TCRdb copy retains only in-frame clones and omits some. The sample shows about 480,000 clones, roughly 89% of them seen only once. Source: peripheral blood, taken in a trial of Ad26.COV2.S vaccine versus placebo. The receptors were gathered from a person aged 18 to 65 who received the Ad26.COV2.S COVID-19 vaccine or a placebo. CDR3s include the opening cysteine and the closing phenylalanine or tryptophan. D genes are given only for firm matches. Expanded clones get a size class; other rows say once, few or many, or leave the size out.

D: -
size: -
V: TRBV7-2
J: TRBJ1-2
DNA: TGTGCCAGCAGCTCGAAGTTCGACCGCCTGGATGGCTACACCTTC
CDR3: CASSSKFDRLDGYTF

D: -
size: -
V: TRBV13
J: TRBJ1-1
DNA: TGTGCCAGCAGACCGGACAGACCGAACACTGAAGCTTTCTTT
CDR3: CASRPDRPNTEAFF

D: -
size: once
V: TRBV27
J: TRBJ1-2
DNA: TGTGCCAGCAGTCACAGGGAGCCCCTCTATGGCTACACCTTC
CDR3: CASSHREPLYGYTF

D: TRBD2
size: -
V: TRBV6-2/TRBV6-3
J: TRBJ2-1
DNA: TGTGCCAGCAGCGGATCAAGTAGCGGGAAGCAGTTCTTC
CDR3: CASSGSSSGKQFF

D: TRBD1
size: -
V: TRBV12-3/TRBV12-4
J: TRBJ2-7
DNA: TGTGCCAGCAGTTCACAGGGGTTGCGGGAGCAGTACTTC
CDR3: CASSSQGLREQYF

D: TRBD2
size: once
V: TRBV18
J: TRBJ2-5
DNA: TGTGCCAGCTCACCCAGACTAGCGGGACCCGAAGAGACCCAGTACTTC
CDR3: CASSPRLAGPEETQYF

D: -
size: -
V: TRBV19
J: TRBJ2-1
DNA: TGTGCCACCATGGGGCTGAACAATGAGCAGTTCTTC
CDR3: CATMGLNNEQFF

D: -
size: -
V: TRBV18
J: TRBJ2-3
DNA: TGTGCCAGCTCACCTGCGATGGGCGATACGCAGTATTTT
CDR3: CASSPAMGDTQYF

D: TRBD2
size: -
V: TRBV27
J: TRBJ2-1
DNA: TGTGCCAGCAGTTTAAAGGGCGGGAGGGCAGCCTACAATGAGCAGTTCTTC
CDR3: CASSLKGGRAAYNEQFF

D: -
size: -
V: TRBV15
J: TRBJ2-7
DNA: TGTGCCACCAGCAGAGATTTGGGGGTCGGGGAACGCGAGCAGTACTTC
CDR3: CATSRDLGVGEREQYF

D: -
size: -
V: TRBV7-2
J: TRBJ2-2
DNA: TGTGCCAGCAGGAGACGGCGGGCGGGACTGAACACCGGGGAGCTGTTTTTT
CDR3: CASRRRRAGLNTGELFF

D: -
size: -
V: TRBV24-1
J: TRBJ1-5
DNA: TGTGCCACCAGTCGACCGGATAGCAATCAGCCCCAGCATTTT
CDR3: CATSRPDSNQPQHF

D: -
size: once
V: TRBV15
J: TRBJ2-6
DNA: TGTGCCACCAGCAGAGATAGGGGGGGAACCTCTGGGGCCAACGTCCTGACTTTC
CDR3: CATSRDRGGTSGANVLTF

D: -
size: -
V: TRBV18
J: TRBJ2-1
DNA: TGTGCCAGCTCACCCCCAGGCAGGTCCGACAATGAGCAGTTCTTC
CDR3: CASSPPGRSDNEQFF

D: -
size: once
V: TRBV5-1
J: TRBJ1-4
DNA: TGCGCCAGCAGCTGGGGTACTAATGAAAAACTGTTTTTT
CDR3: CASSWGTNEKLFF

D: -
size: -
V: TRBV11-2
J: TRBJ2-5
DNA: TGTGCCAGCAGCTTAGGAGAAGCCGGCAGGTGGACCCAGTACTTC
CDR3: CASSLGEAGRWTQYF

D: -
size: -
V: TRBV7-2
J: TRBJ2-5
DNA: TGTGCCAGCAGCTTACGGTGGGGACTTAGGGAGACCCAGTACTTC
CDR3: CASSLRWGLRETQYF

D: -
size: few
V: TRBV5-6
J: TRBJ1-4
DNA: TGTGCCAGCAGCTCCGGGACGATTAATGAAAAACTGTTTTTT
CDR3: CASSSGTINEKLFF

D: TRBD2
size: once
V: TRBV11-3
J: TRBJ2-1
DNA: TGTGCCAGCAGCTTAGAGGTGGGAGGGAGTACTTACAATGAGCAGTTCTTC
CDR3: CASSLEVGGSTYNEQFF

D: -
size: -
V: TRBV10-3
J: TRBJ2-3
DNA: TGTGCCATCAGCTCCTGGAGGGGTGGGATCGCAGATACGCAGTATTTT
CDR3: CAISSWRGGIADTQYF

D: -
size: few
V: TRBV27
J: TRBJ1-2
DNA: TGTGCCAGCAGTTTATCTCACCCCGGACCGGACGGCTACACCTTC
CDR3: CASSLSHPGPDGYTF

D: -
size: -
V: TRBV21-1
J: TRBJ1-5
DNA: TGTGCCAGCATACTCGGGACGGAGATTAATCAGCCCCAGCATTTT
CDR3: CASILGTEINQPQHF

D: TRBD2
size: -
V: TRBV7-8
J: TRBJ2-1
DNA: TGTGCCAGCAGCTCGGGACTAGCGCCCAATGAGCAGTTCTTC
CDR3: CASSSGLAPNEQFF

D: -
size: -
V: TRBV9
J: TRBJ2-1
DNA: TGTGCCAGCGGGCTAGCGCGCAATGAGCAGTTCTTC
CDR3: CASGLARNEQFF

D: -
size: -
V: TRBV27
J: TRBJ1-1
DNA: TGTGCCAGCAGTTTATCATTTGGGGTGAGCGAAGCTTTCTTT
CDR3: CASSLSFGVSEAFF

D: -
size: -
V: TRBV6-5
J: TRBJ2-1
DNA: TGTGCCAGCAGTTACTCCCCGACGAACCGGAATGAGCAGTTCTTC
CDR3: CASSYSPTNRNEQFF

D: -
size: -
V: TRBV5-1
J: TRBJ2-3
DNA: TGCGCCAGCAGCCCAATGACAGATACGCAGTATTTT
CDR3: CASSPMTDTQYF

D: TRBD2
size: -
V: TRBV7-9
J: TRBJ2-5
DNA: TGTGCCAGCAGCTTAGGTCGCCTAGCGGGAGCCCAAAGAGAGACCCAGTACTTC
CDR3: CASSLGRLAGAQRETQYF